The following is a T cell receptor (beta chain) sequence with its context. The sample originates from a study of blood T cell repertoires in COVID-19. Among Cohort 3 donors, those recovered had two negative PCRs, clearance, or symptom resolution. Only in-frame clones appear in the TCRdb table, and some are missing; sequencing was by immunoSEQ multiplex PCR. The table lists over 150,000 clones, about 90% of them singletons, with approximately 2.1% in the top ten. V was pared by 5 bases and J by 2 bases, with 6 bases of the junction left unmatched. The CDR3 has 16 residues. Germline assignment: CDR1 SGHTA and CDR2 FQGNSA.

The J gene is TRBJ2-1, the V gene TRBV7-2; TRBD2 matches 10 bases. This clonotype was sampled from a woman aged 25 to 45 who had recovered from COVID-19. Sequencing was carried out using PBMCs or T cells enriched from blood (not recorded which). CDR3 coding DNA: TGTGCCAGCAGCCCGCCCGGGACTAGCGCCTACAATGAGCAGTTCTTC. Its translation is CASSPPGTSAYNEQFF.